This TCR beta chain is drawn from a study of graft-versus-host responses after intestinal transplantation. Here immunoSEQ multiplex PCR was the method, and the copy in TCRdb shows in-frame clones only, minus some. Found here are some 80,000 clones, 85% to 95% of them singletons; the top ten hold 7% to 8.5%. Worth noting for this clone: As yet, its antigen is unknown.

The sample consisted of unstimulated CD8+ T cells sorted from spleen or lymph node cells, taken before transplant. This TCR derives from a human donor who was the organ donor for an intestinal transplant.

CDR3 in amino acids: CASSRSGFRDNYNEQFF. CDR3 coding DNA: TGCGCCAGCAGCCGGAGCGGATTCCGGGACAACTACAATGAGCAGTTCTTC. The chain has TRBV4-1 and TRBJ2-1, with D possibly TRBD1 on 6 matching bases. This CDR3 has 17 residues. Trimming took 4 bases from V and 3 from J, leaving 19 bases between them. The germline gives CDR1 MGHRA, CDR2 YSYEKL.